This TCR beta chain was sequenced in a study of T cells after posttransplantation cyclophosphamide (dated by TCRdb to the mid-2010s). With respect to the entire study: The study tracked T cell repertoire reconstitution by TRB sequencing after myeloablative bone marrow transplantation using posttransplantation cyclophosphamide as GVHD prophylaxis. Samples from 30 to 35 PTCy-treated patients, along with samples from 15 to 20 of their related bone marrow donors, underwent antigen receptor sequencing. Blood from every one of the 30 to 35 PTCy patients who had 1-year posttransplant specimens underwent TRB sequencing. Because TRA and TRB clonality were tightly correlated in roughly 10 samples, subsequent TCR analyses were focused on TRB only. Public TRB sequences were searched against a database of over 3,600 sequences associated with responses to pathogens, tumor antigens, self-antigens and alloantigens. In 3 patients, up to roughly 3 additional blood samples taken between 2 and 5.2 years after transplant also underwent TRB sequencing, as did pretransplant blood from 4 patients. Here is what the overall study found, with its caveats: Donor-recipient similarity was low at 1-2 months but increased during the first year, and donor CD8+ memory clones often dominated later blood repertoires. The TRB repertoires of T cells infiltrating skin or GI tract showed only limited overlap with the TRB repertoires of T cells in blood. Across around 40 patients, TRB clonality was highly associated with recipient CMV seropositivity and CMV reactivation, and diversity in PTCy patients was similar to diversity in CNI/methotrexate controls.

From the germline V gene, CDR1 is SGHAT and CDR2 is FQNNGV. There are 15 amino acids in the CDR3, from cysteine to phenylalanine inclusive. The read is trimmed to its CDR3 DNA, 45 bases read in frame from base 1. Trimming leaves V shorter by 2 bases and J shorter by 3 bases, with the junction holding 3 bases beyond the gene matches. Genomic DNA was the input for TRB sequencing, which was run either with the immunoSEQ assay at survey resolution or with the hsTCRB kit. The published analysis was carried out like this. The immunoSEQ software was used for initial read processing, and the LymphoSeq R package was used for repertoire analyses. Clonality was computed as 1 minus normalized Shannon entropy; Gini coefficient was also calculated for each TRB dataset. Phenotypes of unsorted samples were inferred by mapping TRB sequences from sorted subsets of the recipient or donor onto unsorted samples of the same recipient. TCRdb limited this immuneACCESS table to in-frame rearrangements with V and J called. A share of clones is missing; checked studies link under half to unresolved V genes, and the rest is unexplained. The DNA was the basis for D and trimming; V, J and clone size are from that table. This sample holds about 15,000 clones; about four fifths were observed only once. 0.95% to 1.5% of the sample is in the top ten clones.

Peripheral blood samples were provided by related bone marrow donors on the day of marrow donation. Mononuclear cells from peripheral blood and bone marrow were separated by Ficoll-Hypaque density centrifugation and then cryopreserved. CD4+ and CD8+ T cells, including naive and memory subsets, were sorted by FACS using a FACSAria II. As for this clone: This receptor's antigen is unknown. Base quality data are lacking; no much larger clone is found one base away.

The receptor was isolated from a man over 45. The receptor chain draws on TRBV11-2 and TRBJ2-3; a stretch of 9 junction bases matches TRBD1. What was sequenced was memory CD4+ T cells sorted from PBMCs. The bases read TGTGCCAGCAGCTTACCGGACAGGGGAACAGATACGCAGTATTTT. Its protein product is CASSLPDRGTDTQYF.